These 21 T cell receptor beta chains came from one sample sequenced in a study of blood T cell repertoires in COVID-19. Sequenced by immunoSEQ multiplex PCR; TCRdb stores in-frame clones only, minus some. The table lists more than 150,000 clones, around 83% of them singletons. The material sequenced was peripheral blood. These receptors all come from a man in his fifties with active or convalescent COVID-19.

V usage is TRBV3-1 (or the pseudogene TRBV3-2) and J usage is TRBJ1-1; TRBD1 is a possible D gene (5 bases). The CDR3 is 15 residues long. Trimming left V 2 bases short and J 3 bases short, with 13 bases between. CDR1 is LGHDT and CDR2 is YNNKEL in the germline V gene (reference sequence). CDR3 nucleotide sequence: TGTGCCAGCAGCCAAAGTAATCCGGGGGACACTGAAGCTTTCTTT. Translation gives CASSQSNPGDTEAFF.

In DNA, the CDR3 is TGCGCCAGCAGCCAAGATGAGGAAACAGGTCCTAACTATGGCTACACCTTC. Translated, it gives CASSQDEETGPNYGYTF. The rearrangement joins TRBV4-1 to TRBJ1-2; D is perhaps TRBD1 (5 bases). This CDR3 is 17 amino acids long. The V end lost 0 bases, the J end lost 0 bases, and 14 bases lay between the germline ends. Germline V gives CDR1 MGHRA, CDR2 YSYEKL.

V gene TRBV28 combines with J gene TRBJ1-3, with 9 bases lining up with TRBD1. The CDR3 is made up of 16 amino acids. V was clipped by 3 bases and J by 0 bases; unmatched bases: 3. Germline values: CDR1 MDHEN, CDR2 SYDVKM. The CDR3 reads CASSLGQGGSGNTIYF. CDR3 in DNA: TGTGCCAGCAGTTTGGGACAGGGAGGCTCTGGAAACACCATATATTTT.

This chain links TRBV7-3 with TRBJ2-5, with a possible D match to TRBD2 (5 bases). Trimming pared 2 bases from V and 3 bases from J, leaving 7 bases between. Germline assignment: CDR1 SGHTA and CDR2 FQGTGA. The CDR3 totals 13 residues. CDR3 DNA: TGTGCCAGCAGCTTACTGCGGGAAGAGACCCAGTACTTC. It yields the protein CASSLLREETQYF.

This chain connects TRBV5-1 to TRBJ2-1; TRBD2 matches 13 bases. Germline CDR1 SGHRS, CDR2 YFSETQ. This CDR3 contains 15 residues. Trimming cost V 4 bases and J 9 bases; bases outside gene matches: 7. For the CDR3, the DNA is TGCGCCAGCAGCGAGACTAGCGGGGGGCGGCCTGAGCAGTTCTTC. Its translation is CASSETSGGRPEQFF.

The chain couples TRBV9 to TRBJ2-1; 9 positions match TRBD1. The germline gives CDR1 SGDLS, CDR2 YYNGEE. The V gene end was trimmed by 3 bases and the J gene end by 3 bases; junction bases not matched to a gene: 13. The CDR3 spans 18 residues. The CDR3 reads CASSASLSQGADYNEQFF. CDR3 DNA sequence: TGTGCCAGCAGCGCATCGCTATCACAGGGGGCGGACTACAATGAGCAGTTCTTC. The full variable domain, in which reference TRBV9 and TRBJ2-1 provide the parts outside the CDR3, is DSGVTQTPKHLITATGQRVTLRCSPRSGDLSVYWYQQSLDQGLQFLIQYYNGEERAKGNILERFSAQQFPDLHSELNLSSLELGDSALYFCASSASLSQGADYNEQFFGPGTRLTVL.

J is TRBJ2-7 and V is TRBV5-1; TRBD1 matches at 10 bases. Per germline, CDR1 SGHRS and CDR2 YFSETQ. CDR3 size: 15 residues. Trimming cost V 3 bases and J 3 bases; bases outside gene matches: 6. CDR3 residues: CASSSGTGVFYEQYF. CDR3 sequence (DNA): TGCGCCAGCAGCTCGGGGACAGGGGTTTTCTACGAGCAGTACTTC.

The V and J genes are TRBV12-5 and TRBJ2-1, with 7 bases identical to TRBD1. The CDR3 spans 14 residues. Germline-derived CDR1 and CDR2 are LGHNT and FRNRAP. V was pared by 6 bases and J by 6 bases, with 8 bases of the junction left unmatched. The CDR3 loop is CASGPTGLTNEQFF. The CDR3 DNA reads TGTGCTAGTGGCCCGACAGGGTTAACCAATGAGCAGTTCTTC.

CDR3 nucleotides: TGCAGCGTTGAGGTTAGCGGCACAGATACGCAGTATTTT. Its protein product is CSVEVSGTDTQYF. This chain uses TRBV29-1 with TRBJ2-3; D is possibly TRBD2 (5 bases). The CDR3 loop spans 13 amino acids. From germline, CDR1 is SQVTM and CDR2 ANQGSEA. Between the trimmed V and J ends, which lost 3 bases and 1 base, there was a span of 8 bases.

The chain is built from TRBV6-5 and TRBJ1-3; D possibly corresponds to TRBD1 (6 bases). Germline CDR1 reads MNHEY; CDR2 reads SVGAGI. This CDR3 is 15 amino acids long. The V and J ends lost 0 bases and 8 bases respectively, with 14 bases between them. The CDR3 protein is CASSYSTDSSDTIYF. The CDR3, as DNA: TGTGCCAGCAGTTACTCCACGGACAGTTCGGACACCATATATTTT.

This chain uses TRBV5-1 with TRBJ2-2, with D tentatively TRBD1 (6 bases). The CDR3 covers 16 residues. The V gene's germline CDR1 is SGHRS and CDR2 YFSETQ. V shed 5 bases and J shed 0 bases, with 14 bases lying between them. The CDR3 sequence is CASRVTGSANTGELFF. The DNA of the CDR3 is TGCGCCAGCAGAGTGACAGGTAGCGCGAACACCGGGGAGCTGTTTTTT.

The CDR3 DNA follows: TGTGCCAGCAGCTCCTCAACTCCAGAAGCTTTCTTT. Its translation is CASSSSTPEAFF. V gene TRBV7-9 combines with J gene TRBJ1-1; D uncertain. Per germline, CDR1 SEHNR and CDR2 FQNEAQ (reference sequence). The CDR3 has 12 amino acids. Trimming took off 4 bases at V and 8 bases at J, with 11 bases between the two ends.

The chain joins TRBV11-3 to TRBJ1-4, with D possibly matching TRBD1 (6 bases). The CDR3 sequence is 18 residues long. Trimming removed 1 base from V and 4 bases from J, with 19 bases in between. Germline V gives CDR1 SGHNT, CDR2 YENEEA. The CDR3 is CASSLGAGEGGVNEKLFF. The CDR3 nucleotides are TGTGCCAGCAGCTTAGGGGCAGGGGAAGGCGGCGTTAATGAAAAACTGTTTTTT.

This sequence joins TRBV6-5 and TRBJ2-5; TRBD2 agrees at 11 bases. The ends lost 6 bases at V and 2 bases at J; junction bases unmatched: 2. Germline V lookup: CDR1 MNHEY, CDR2 SVGAGI. The length of the CDR3 is 14 residues. The CDR3 reads CASRRLAGQETQYF. The CDR3 DNA reads TGTGCCAGCAGACGACTAGCGGGACAAGAGACCCAGTACTTC.

V and J are TRBV5-4 and TRBJ2-7; 7 nucleotides match TRBD2. CDR3 length equals 16 residues. Germline CDR1 and CDR2: SGHNT and YYREEE (reference sequence). V was pared by 0 bases and J by 3 bases, with 9 bases of the junction left unmatched. CDR3 sequence reads: CASSLGQRGGDYEQYF. CDR3 sequence (DNA): TGTGCCAGCAGCTTGGGGCAGCGGGGCGGGGACTACGAGCAGTACTTC. The whole variable domain, filled in from reference TRBV5-4 and TRBJ2-7, reads ETGVTQSPTHLIKTRGQQVTLRCSSQSGHNTVSWYQQALGQGPQFIFQYYREEENGRGNFPPRFSGLQFPNYSSELNVNALELDDSALYLCASSLGQRGGDYEQYFGPGTRLTVT.

The V call is TRBV7-9, the J call TRBJ1-4; D is perhaps TRBD1 (5 bases). The CDR3 spans 17 residues. Germline CDR1 and CDR2: SEHNR and FQNEAQ (reference sequence). V was pared by 3 bases and J by 0 bases, with 14 bases between. CDR3 amino acids: CASSLTATPATNEKLFF. The CDR3 DNA reads as TGTGCCAGCAGCTTGACAGCAACCCCCGCAACTAATGAAAAACTGTTTTTT.

This clone has only one observation. V and J are TRBV19 and TRBJ2-2, with TRBD2 matching over 13 bases. With 4 bases clipped from V and 8 bases from J, the junction kept 4 bases outside the gene matches. The CDR3 has 15 amino acids. Germline loops: CDR1 LNHDA, CDR2 SQIVND (reference sequence). The CDR3 DNA reads as TGTGCCAGTAGTAGACTAGCGGGAGGAGCGGGGGAGCTGTTTTTT. Amino acid sequence: CASSRLAGGAGELFF.

The chain joins TRBV24-1 to TRBJ2-3; perhaps TRBD2 as D (5 bases). The CDR3 sequence is 14 residues long. The V end was cut by 5 bases, the J end by 2 bases, with 10 bases between. Germline CDR1 reads KGHDR; CDR2 reads SFDVKD. DNA of the CDR3: TGTGCCACCAGTGGAAGCGGTTCCACAGATACGCAGTATTTT. This encodes CATSGSGSTDTQYF.

The rearrangement joins TRBV7-6 to TRBJ2-1; 15 bases line up with TRBD2. Germline lookup yields CDR1 SGHVS and CDR2 FNYEAQ. V dropped 5 bases and J dropped 7; count of bases not matched to a gene: 9. The CDR3 spans 17 residues. The CDR3 here is CASSPKGLAGGLNEQFF. The CDR3 nucleotides read TGTGCCAGCAGCCCCAAGGGACTAGCGGGAGGACTGAATGAGCAGTTCTTC.

This chain joins TRBV6-5 and TRBJ1-1; D uncertain. CDR1 is MNHEY and CDR2 is SVGAGI in the germline V gene. The CDR3 runs 11 residues. The V gene lost 3 bases and the J gene lost 8 bases, with 7 bases spanning the gap. CDR3 sequence: CASSYREEAFF. The CDR3 DNA sequence: TGTGCCAGCAGTTATCGGGAAGAAGCTTTCTTT.

The rearrangement uses TRBV3-1 (or the pseudogene TRBV3-2) and TRBJ2-3, with 10 nucleotides matching TRBD2. After removal of 0 bases from V and 0 bases from J, the junction contained 9 bases not matched to a gene. Per germline, CDR1 LGHDT and CDR2 YNNKEL (reference sequence). The CDR3 has 19 residues. The CDR3 DNA sequence: TGTGCCAGCAGCCAAGAAGCGGGGGTAGCGGGGGGTAGCACAGATACGCAGTATTTT. This gives the protein CASSQEAGVAGGSTDTQYF.